Reported below is one T cell receptor beta chain. The CDR3 loop spans 12 amino acids. V gave up 6 bases and J gave up 1 base; unmatched junction bases: 2. The germline V gene encodes CDR1 SQVTM and CDR2 ANQGSEA. In the original workflow: It was from reference gene primer amplification that nucleated cell counts were estimated. Clones were read by immunoSEQ multiplex PCR, and TCRdb kept only the in-frame ones, dropping some. Clone size and the V and J calls come from that table; the DNA yielded D and trimming. The profile shows 300,000 to 350,000 clones, roughly 87% of them singletons. This sample was included in a study of blood T cell repertoires in COVID-19. Looking at the study overall: Acute and convalescent COVID-19 samples came from the United States, Italy and Spain.

This TCR came from a young man with active or convalescent COVID-19. The chain uses TRBV29-1 and TRBJ1-1, with 7 bases identical to TRBD1. Specimen: peripheral blood. The CDR3 nucleotides are TGCAGCGTAGGACAGGCGAACACTGAAGCTTTCTTT. Residues: CSVGQANTEAFF.